Shown below are 3 T cell receptor beta chains from a single sample sequenced in a study of CD8+ T cells in alopecia areata. Treatment meaning: oral pan-JAK inhibitor, 5-10 mg twice daily. cDNA reverse transcribed from extracted RNA served as the sequencing template. Produced via immunoSEQ multiplex PCR; TCRdb's table is partial and in-frame only. The data hold 150,000 or so clones, with roughly 65% observed a single time. This material consisted of CD4+ T cells sorted from blood, taken at week 4, from a patient treated with tofacitinib. These receptors were taken from a human donor with alopecia areata.

V is TRBV4-1 and J is TRBJ1-4; tentatively, D is TRBD1 (5 bases). V lost 3 bases and J 10 bases, leaving 15 bases between the germline ends. The length of the CDR3 is 14 residues. Germline V gene sequence: CDR1 MGHRA, CDR2 YSYEKL. The CDR3 DNA follows: TGCGCCAGCAGCCAGCCGGGGGTTGAGGTAAAACTGTTTTTT. This gives the protein CASSQPGVEVKLFF.

The gene calls are TRBV6-1 and TRBJ2-2, with TRBD1 identical over 9 bases. V shed 4 bases, J shed 6 bases, and the junction held 6 bases outside the gene matches. CDR1 is MNHNS and CDR2 is SASEGT in the germline V gene. CDR3 length equals 15 residues. The CDR3 loop reads CASSAYRGLAGELFF. As DNA, the CDR3 is TGTGCCAGCAGTGCCTACAGGGGGCTTGCCGGGGAGCTGTTTTTT.

The chain links TRBV6-1 to TRBJ1-5; D might be TRBD1 (5 bases). The germline CDR1 and CDR2 sequences are MNHNS and SASEGT. The V and J ends lost 3 bases and 7 bases respectively, with 13 bases between them. The CDR3 extends over 14 amino acids. CDR3 protein: CASSERGFGQPQHF. Here the CDR3 DNA reads TGTGCCAGCAGTGAGCGGGGGTTTGGCCAGCCCCAGCATTTT.